This T cell receptor (beta chain) was identified in a study of regulatory T cells in long-lasting Graves disease. Combining iRepertoire HTBI primers with Arm-PCR of CDR3 regions, the authors built TCR beta libraries. TCRdb called the multiplex PCR reads again in MiXCR, with one record for every CDR3 protein. This sample has about 530,000 distinct CDR3 sequences, with roughly 16% found just once. Time point meaning: newly diagnosed GD, antithyroid drugs for less than 3 months. PBMCs were the source of the RNA used for TCR sequencing. This clonotype has just a few counts. The data also belong to a second study, concerning T cells in Graves' hyperthyroidism and ophthalmopathy. Per that study: Patients aged 18 to 65 had newly diagnosed hyperthyroidism of under 2 months' duration. HTBI primers were the set used in a first-round RT-PCR of the TCR CDR3.

Here the sequenced sample was peripheral blood mononuclear cells (PBMCs), taken at new diagnosis, from a patient treated with antithyroid drugs. The TCR was taken from a middle-aged woman with Graves disease.

CDR3 DNA: TGTGCCAGTAATGTTCAGGGTTCGGCTAGCAATCAGCCCCAGCATTTT. This sequence encodes CASNVQGSASNQPQHF. The chain links TRBV19 to TRBJ1-5; perhaps TRBD1 as D (5 bases). The CDR3 is 16 amino acids. The V gene lost 7 bases and the J gene lost 0 bases, with 16 bases spanning the gap. CDR1 is LNHDA and CDR2 is SQIVND in the germline V gene (reference sequence).